This TCR beta chain comes out of a study of patients and donors after allogeneic stem cell transplantation. The CDR3 sequence is 14 residues long. Trimming took 4 bases from V and 9 from J; bases not matched to a gene: 7. CDR1 is SGHDT and CDR2 is YYEEEE in the germline V gene. This clonotype appeared a few times. From the RT-PCR reads, TCRdb called clonotypes with MiXCR, one entry per CDR3 protein. The repertoire consists of about 960,000 distinct CDR3 sequences, with roughly 17% occurring once and the leading ten covering 5% to 6.5%. J is TRBJ1-6 and V is TRBV5-6, with 7 positions matching TRBD1. The source material was blood, either unsorted or a sorted T cell fraction (not recorded which). This clonotype originated in a human donor who was either an allogeneic HSCT recipient or a stem cell or donor lymphocyte infusion donor (not recorded which). It is not recorded whose cells these are; they may come from a transplant donor. CDR3 protein: CASSPWDSFSPLHF. For the CDR3, the DNA is TGTGCCAGCAGCCCATGGGACAGTTTTTCACCCCTCCACTTT.